The 28 T cell receptor beta chains reported below all come from one sample, sequenced in a study of cytotoxic CD8 clonotypes in ibrutinib-treated CLL. Some clones are missing from TCRdb's copy, which holds only in-frame ones; the method was immunoSEQ multiplex PCR. Of more than 60,000 clones listed, 75% to 90% are singletons. The specimen comprised PBMCs, sampled after 24 months of ibrutinib treatment. The receptors come from a human donor with chronic lymphocytic leukemia.

In this sample, this clone turned up a few times. V gene TRBV5-1 combines with J gene TRBJ1-2, with unresolved D. Per the germline V gene, CDR1 is SGHRS and CDR2 is YFSETQ. The ends were cut back, 0 bases at V and 6 bases at J, with 9 bases in the middle. This CDR3 spans 13 amino acids. CDR3 sequence (DNA): TGCGCCAGCAGCTTGGGGCAGTTTGATGGCTACACCTTC. Its protein product is CASSLGQFDGYTF.

The gene calls are TRBV19 and TRBJ2-7, with D perhaps matching TRBD1 or TRBD2 (5 bases each). The germline CDR1 and CDR2 sequences are LNHDA and SQIVND (reference sequence). The V gene lost 0 bases and the J gene lost 5 bases, with 11 bases spanning the gap. The CDR3 extends over 14 amino acids. CDR3 sequence reads: CASSIDGAGNEQYF. The CDR3 DNA sequence: TGTGCCAGTAGTATAGACGGGGCCGGCAACGAGCAGTACTTC.

V gene TRBV10-3 combines with J gene TRBJ2-2, with D uncertain. From germline, CDR1 is ENHRY and CDR2 SYGVKD. This CDR3 spans 11 amino acids. Trimming took 7 bases from V and 3 from J, leaving 3 bases between them. CDR3 coding DNA: TGTGCCATCAAGGACACCGGGGAGCTGTTTTTT. It translates to CAIKDTGELFF.

The chain couples TRBV6-1 to TRBJ1-4, with TRBD1 matching over 10 bases. The CDR3 spans 18 residues. V lost 2 bases, J lost 3 bases, and 9 bases stayed unmatched. In germline, CDR1 is MNHNS, CDR2 SASEGT. The CDR3 spells CASSELTGGAGANEKLFF. In DNA form, the CDR3 reads TGTGCCAGCAGTGAATTGACAGGGGGCGCAGGGGCTAATGAAAAACTGTTTTTT.

The rearrangement links TRBV18 to TRBJ2-3; 9 bases map to TRBD1. Germline values: CDR1 KGHSH, CDR2 LQKENI. V lost 3 bases, J lost 2 bases, and 6 bases stayed unmatched. The CDR3 spans 16 residues. As DNA, the CDR3 is TGTGCCAGCTCACCCACGGACAGGGGATCCACAGATACGCAGTATTTT. Translated, it gives CASSPTDRGSTDTQYF.

The chain is built from TRBV14 and TRBJ2-7, with 9 bases identical to TRBD2. The CDR3 runs 17 residues. CDR1 and CDR2 (germline): SGHDN, FVKESK. V was clipped by 0 bases and J by 2 bases; unmatched bases: 8. The CDR3 here is CASSQDLMAGGPYEQYF. CDR3 DNA: TGTGCCAGCAGCCAAGATCTGATGGCGGGAGGGCCCTACGAGCAGTACTTC.

The chain has TRBV7-4 and TRBJ2-7; 8 positions agree with TRBD2. Germline trimming cut 5 bases from V and 5 bases from J; bases unmatched to any gene: 14. The CDR3 runs 16 residues. Germline loops: CDR1 SGHVT, CDR2 SQSDAQ. The CDR3 is CASSPKEEREIHEQYF. CDR3 coding DNA: TGTGCCAGCAGCCCTAAGGAGGAGCGGGAGATCCACGAGCAGTACTTC.

The genes are TRBV7-9 and TRBJ2-7; D is possibly TRBD2 (6 bases). Trimming removed 6 bases from V and 4 bases from J, with 16 bases in between. This CDR3 is built from 14 residues. Per germline, CDR1 SEHNR and CDR2 FQNEAQ (reference sequence). The CDR3 sequence: CASRLSEGSYEQYF. Written as DNA, the CDR3 is TGTGCCAGCAGACTTTCGGAGGGATCTTACGAGCAGTACTTC. The variable domain in full, with the rest retrieved from reference TRBV7-9 and TRBJ2-7, is DTGVSQNPRHKITKRGQNVTFRCDPISEHNRLYWYRQTLGQGPEFLTYFQNEAQLEKSRLLSDRFSAERPKGSFSTLEIQRTEQGDSAMYLCASRLSEGSYEQYFGPGTRLTVT.

This rearrangement joins TRBV5-4 to TRBJ1-2; D ambiguous. This CDR3 spans 11 amino acids. Trimming took off 4 bases at V and 2 bases at J, with 3 bases between the two ends. Germline lookup yields CDR1 SGHNT and CDR2 YYREEE (reference sequence). This CDR3 reads CASSANYGYTF. As DNA, the CDR3 is TGTGCCAGCAGCGCAAACTATGGCTACACCTTC. The whole variable domain, remainder taken from reference TRBV5-4 and TRBJ1-2, is ETGVTQSPTHLIKTRGQQVTLRCSSQSGHNTVSWYQQALGQGPQFIFQYYREEENGRGNFPPRFSGLQFPNYSSELNVNALELDDSALYLCASSANYGYTFGSGTRLTVV.

This chain joins TRBV6-5 and TRBJ2-7; weak D call: TRBD2 (6 bases). V was cut by 0 bases and J by 6 bases, with 15 bases left in between. From germline, CDR1 is MNHEY and CDR2 SVGAGI. This CDR3 has 15 amino acids. CDR3 DNA: TGTGCCAGCAGTTACTCGGGACTCCAGTGGGGCGAGCAGTACTTC. Translated: CASSYSGLQWGEQYF.

This clone occurred a few times. The V gene is TRBV2, the J gene TRBJ2-7; a possible D gene is TRBD2 (6 bases). The CDR3 sequence is 13 residues long. Trimming cost V 7 bases and J 6 bases, with 16 bases left between them. Germline-derived CDR1 and CDR2 are SNHLY and FYNNEI. Here the CDR3 DNA reads TGTGCCAGCATGTACGGGAGTTACTTCGAGCAGTACTTC. Translation: CASMYGSYFEQYF.

The chain couples TRBV5-4 to TRBJ2-7; 7 bases are shared with TRBD1. The trim removed 0 bases at V and 2 bases at J, leaving 2 bases unmatched. From germline, CDR1 is SGHNT and CDR2 YYREEE (reference sequence). The CDR3 is 14 amino acids. The CDR3 bases are TGTGCCAGCAGCTTGGACAGGGGACCCTACGAGCAGTACTTC. Residues: CASSLDRGPYEQYF.

J is TRBJ2-3 and V is TRBV4-3, with 8 bases matching TRBD2. V shed 3 bases and J 6 bases; nucleotides not matched to a gene: 17. There are 18 residues in the CDR3. The germline V gene has CDR1 LGHNA and CDR2 YSLEER. The CDR3 DNA reads TGCGCCAGCAGCCAGGGGGCCGGCGGAGCGGGAGTTGGGGATACGCAGTATTTT. This gives the protein CASSQGAGGAGVGDTQYF.

V usage is TRBV18 and J usage is TRBJ1-2; D remains unclear. V lost 3 bases and J 3 bases, leaving 8 bases between the germline ends. This CDR3 has 13 residues. From germline, CDR1 is KGHSH and CDR2 LQKENI. The CDR3 nucleotides are TGTGCCAGCTCACCTGCGGACGACTATGGCTACACCTTC. Encoded protein: CASSPADDYGYTF.

The chain has TRBV7-2 and TRBJ2-1; 8 positions match TRBD2. The V and J ends lost 7 bases and 4 bases, in that order; junction bases with no gene match: 9. From germline, CDR1 is SGHTA and CDR2 FQGNSA. The CDR3 has 15 amino acids. The CDR3 spells CASTTGTSGYNEQFF. The CDR3 coding sequence is TGTGCCAGCACCACGGGAACTAGCGGTTACAATGAGCAGTTCTTC.

In its sample, this clone was seen a few times. The chain is built from TRBV28 and TRBJ2-7, with TRBD2 matching over 14 bases. V trimming: 4 bases; J trimming: 1 base; junction bases outside the gene matches: 9. The germline gives CDR1 MDHEN, CDR2 SYDVKM. CDR3 size: 18 residues. The CDR3 region has the DNA TGTGCCAGCAGTTCCCCCACCGGGACTAGCGGGAGATCCTACGAGCAGTACTTC. The encoded protein is CASSSPTGTSGRSYEQYF.

This clone has more than one count but fewer than ten. The chain couples TRBV28 to TRBJ1-2, with D unresolved. Trimming cost V 7 bases and J 5 bases, with 14 bases left between them. This CDR3 has 13 residues. Germline assignment: CDR1 MDHEN and CDR2 SYDVKM. As DNA, the CDR3 is TGTGCCAGCACCCAGGAGACCATATATGGCTACACCTTC. Its translation: CASTQETIYGYTF.

V is TRBV28 and J is TRBJ2-1; 7 bases line up with TRBD1. Germline V gene sequence: CDR1 MDHEN, CDR2 SYDVKM. This CDR3 is built from 13 residues. V gave up 7 bases and J gave up 8 bases; unmatched junction bases: 8. Here the CDR3 DNA reads TGTGCCAGCACCATCCCCGGGACAGATGAGCAGTTCTTC. This sequence encodes CASTIPGTDEQFF.

V and J are TRBV15 and TRBJ1-1; the match to TRBD1 covers 7 bases. With V trimmed by 0 bases and J by 1 base, 5 bases remained unmatched. There are 16 residues in the CDR3. CDR1 and CDR2 (germline): LNHNV, YYDKDF (reference sequence). The CDR3 DNA follows: TGTGCCACCAGCAGAGACCCGGACAGGACGAACACTGAAGCTTTCTTT. It translates to CATSRDPDRTNTEAFF.

The V gene is TRBV18, the J gene TRBJ2-5, with D perhaps TRBD2 (5 bases). The CDR3 contains 14 residues. Germline V gives CDR1 KGHSH, CDR2 LQKENI. V shed 5 bases and J shed 2 bases, with 12 bases lying between them. This CDR3 reads CASSTVGLQETQYF. In DNA form, the CDR3 reads TGTGCCAGCTCAACCGTAGGACTGCAAGAGACCCAGTACTTC. Filled out from reference TRBV18 and TRBJ2-5, the complete variable domain reads NAGVMQNPRHLVRRRGQEARLRCSPMKGHSHVYWYRQLPEEGLKFMVYLQKENIIDESGMPKERFSAEFPKEGPSILRIQQVVRGDSAAYFCASSTVGLQETQYFGPGTRLLVL.

This clone has just one count. The chain couples TRBV11-2 to TRBJ2-1; D uncertain. Germline values: CDR1 SGHAT, CDR2 FQNNGV. This CDR3 has 16 amino acids. V was trimmed by 2 bases and J by 0 bases, leaving 11 bases between them. CDR3 DNA: TGTGCCAGCAGCTTACGGCTTGCAAGCTCCTACAATGAGCAGTTCTTC. Translated, it gives CASSLRLASSYNEQFF.

The CDR3: CASSLPGTSGSISYNEQFF. The CDR3 coding sequence is TGTGCCAGCAGCTTGCCTGGGACTAGCGGGAGCATCTCCTACAATGAGCAGTTCTTC. This rearrangement joins TRBV7-9 to TRBJ2-1; 14 bases match TRBD2. The J segment lost 0 bases and the V segment lost 3 bases, leaving 7 bases of the junction unmatched. This CDR3 is 19 amino acids long. Germline V gene sequence: CDR1 SEHNR, CDR2 FQNEAQ (reference sequence). Filled out from reference TRBV7-9 and TRBJ2-1, the complete variable domain reads DTGVSQNPRHKITKRGQNVTFRCDPISEHNRLYWYRQTLGQGPEFLTYFQNEAQLEKSRLLSDRFSAERPKGSFSTLEIQRTEQGDSAMYLCASSLPGTSGSISYNEQFFGPGTRLTVL.

In DNA, the CDR3 is TGTGCCAGCAGCGTAGGTCCAGGGGGGCTAACAACTAATGAAAAACTGTTTTTT. It encodes CASSVGPGGLTTNEKLFF. The chain couples TRBV9 to TRBJ1-4; 7 nucleotides agree with TRBD1. Germline assignment: CDR1 SGDLS and CDR2 YYNGEE. This CDR3 is built from 18 residues. J was trimmed by 0 bases and V by 0 bases; bases with no gene match: 8. Looking up the rest from reference TRBV9 and TRBJ1-4 gives the full variable domain: DSGVTQTPKHLITATGQRVTLRCSPRSGDLSVYWYQQSLDQGLQFLIQYYNGEERAKGNILERFSAQQFPDLHSELNLSSLELGDSALYFCASSVGPGGLTTNEKLFFGSGTQLSVL.

The rearrangement links TRBV5-4 to TRBJ2-7, with 9 positions matching TRBD1. The CDR3 is 15 residues long. Germline values: CDR1 SGHNT, CDR2 YYREEE (reference sequence). V gave up 3 bases and J gave up 4 bases; unmatched junction bases: 8. The CDR3 sequence is CASSSPGTGRYEQYF. CDR3 bases: TGTGCCAGCAGCTCGCCCGGGACAGGGCGATACGAGCAGTACTTC.

V gene TRBV5-1 combines with J gene TRBJ1-4; unclear D gene. Germline V gene sequence: CDR1 SGHRS, CDR2 YFSETQ. Deletions cut 0 bases from V and 6 bases from J, with 12 bases between. The CDR3 is made up of 15 amino acids. CDR3: CASSLVGVTDEKLFF. CDR3 bases: TGCGCCAGCAGCTTGGTTGGGGTAACGGATGAAAAACTGTTTTTT.

This rearrangement joins TRBV28 to TRBJ2-2; no clear D. CDR3 size: 15 residues. Trimming removed 1 base at V and 0 bases at J, with 6 bases between. Germline values: CDR1 MDHEN, CDR2 SYDVKM. The CDR3 region is CASSLFSANTGELFF. The CDR3 bases are TGTGCCAGCAGTTTATTTTCAGCGAACACCGGGGAGCTGTTTTTT.

This chain connects TRBV18 to TRBJ2-7; TRBD1 matches 9 bases. Germline CDR1 KGHSH, CDR2 LQKENI. Germline trimming cut 5 bases from V and 2 bases from J; bases unmatched to any gene: 7. This CDR3 is built from 15 residues. Here the CDR3 reads CASSTTGGSAYEQYF. For the CDR3, the DNA is TGTGCCAGCTCAACGACAGGGGGTAGTGCCTACGAGCAGTACTTC.

The CDR3 here is CATSRGGVSTDTQYF. The CDR3 DNA is TGTGCCACCAGCAGAGGGGGAGTGAGCACAGATACGCAGTATTTT. The chain links TRBV15 to TRBJ2-3; a weak D match, TRBD2 (5 bases). V was cut by 1 base and J by 0 bases, with 8 bases left in between. CDR3 length: 15 residues. Germline V CDR1 and CDR2: LNHNV, YYDKDF (reference sequence).